These 28 T cell receptor beta chains came from one sample sequenced in a study of Ad26.COV2.S vaccination and SARS-CoV-2 variants. Stated treatment: over 15 received Ad26.COV2.S at low or high dose, single or two shots; 5 received placebo; per-sample allocation not given. All samples were drawn on day 63, counting from the first vaccine or placebo injection. Some clones are missing from TCRdb's copy, which holds only in-frame ones; the method was immunoSEQ multiplex PCR. The sample records 300,000 to 450,000 clones, about 85% being singletons. Sequenced material: peripheral blood, taken in a trial of Ad26.COV2.S vaccine versus placebo. Receptors were obtained from a person aged 18-65 years who received the Ad26.COV2.S COVID-19 vaccine or a placebo.

J is TRBJ2-7 and V is TRBV7-9, with TRBD1 identical over 10 bases. Germline V CDR1 and CDR2: SEHNR, FQNEAQ (reference sequence). There are 15 residues in the CDR3. V lost 4 bases and J lost 6; bases outside the gene matches: 9. The CDR3 loop is CASSSGDRGKGEQYF. CDR3 sequence (DNA): TGTGCCAGCAGCTCCGGGGACAGGGGTAAGGGCGAGCAGTACTTC.

A remark on this clone: The same CDR3 also results from other DNA sequences found in this sample. The J gene is TRBJ1-1, the V gene TRBV18; D may be TRBD1 (5 bases). Between the trimmed V and J ends, which lost 6 bases and 5 bases, there was a span of 10 bases. The CDR3 consists of 12 residues. CDR1 KGHSH and CDR2 LQKENI come from the germline V gene. The CDR3 bases are TGTGCCAGCTCTCGCGAGGGGACTGAAGCTTTCTTT. Protein: CASSREGTEAFF.

This chain connects TRBV21-1 to TRBJ1-4. TRBV21-1 is deemed a pseudogene. CDR3 size: 11 residues. The CDR3: CARGICEKLFF. CDR3 in DNA: TGTGCCCGGGGGATTTGTGAAAAACTGTTTTTT.

The chain links TRBV27 to TRBJ1-1; TRBD1 might be the D (5 bases). Germline V CDR1 and CDR2: MNHEY, SMNVEV (reference sequence). Trimming pared 0 bases from V and 4 bases from J, leaving 12 bases between. The CDR3 runs 15 residues. CDR3 region: CASSLSGVGGTEAFF. CDR3 in DNA: TGTGCCAGCAGTTTATCGGGGGTCGGGGGCACTGAAGCTTTCTTT.

The V gene is TRBV5-4, the J gene TRBJ2-5; weak D call: TRBD2 (5 bases). The CDR3 is 13 amino acids. CDR1 is SGHNT and CDR2 is YYREEE in the germline V gene (reference sequence). V dropped 2 bases and J dropped 2 bases, with 7 bases sitting between them. For the CDR3, the DNA is TGTGCCAGCAGCTTCGGGGAGCAAGAGACCCAGTACTTC. It is translated as CASSFGEQETQYF.

The chain links TRBV7-2 to TRBJ2-7, with D possibly TRBD2 on 5 matching bases. V dropped 2 bases and J dropped 5 bases, with 10 bases sitting between them. The CDR3 spans 13 residues. Germline assignment: CDR1 SGHTA and CDR2 FQGNSA. In nucleotides, the CDR3 is TGTGCCAGCAGCTTACCGGGAATCGACGAGCAGTACTTC. As protein: CASSLPGIDEQYF. Filled out from reference TRBV7-2 and TRBJ2-7, the complete variable domain reads GAGVSQSPSNKVTEKGKDVELRCDPISGHTALYWYRQSLGQGLEFLIYFQGNSAPDKSGLPSDRFSAERTGGSVSTLTIQRTQQEDSAVYLCASSLPGIDEQYFGPGTRLTVT.

The chain combines TRBV5-1 with TRBJ2-7; D is perhaps TRBD1 or TRBD2 (6 bases each). Germline V gene lookup returns CDR1 SGHRS and CDR2 YFSETQ. The CDR3 has 15 residues. V gave up 4 bases and J gave up 1 base, with 15 bases separating them. CDR3 sequence: CASSIQGGRSYEQYF. The CDR3 DNA follows: TGCGCCAGCAGCATACAGGGAGGCAGATCCTACGAGCAGTACTTC. The variable domain in full, with the rest retrieved from reference TRBV5-1 and TRBJ2-7, is KAGVTQTPRYLIKTRGQQVTLSCSPISGHRSVSWYQQTPGQGLQFLFEYFSETQRNKGNFPGRFSGRQFSNSRSEMNVSTLELGDSALYLCASSIQGGRSYEQYFGPGTRLTVT.

This sequence joins TRBV6-5 and TRBJ2-3; D uncertain. Germline CDR1 reads MNHEY; CDR2 reads SVGAGI. The CDR3 has 11 residues. The germline V and J ends were trimmed by 10 bases and 5 bases, with 10 bases remaining between them. The CDR3 loop reads CATNPGDTQYF. The DNA of the CDR3 is TGTGCCACCAACCCAGGAGATACGCAGTATTTT.

The rearrangement uses TRBV29-1 and TRBJ2-5, with TRBD2 matching 10 bases. The J segment lost 5 bases and the V segment lost 3 bases, leaving 12 bases of the junction unmatched. This CDR3 spans 16 amino acids. Germline-derived CDR1 and CDR2 are SQVTM and ANQGSEA. CDR3 nucleotides: TGCAGCGTTGAGGAACTAGCGGGAACCATCGGGGAGACCCAGTACTTC. Protein sequence: CSVEELAGTIGETQYF. Drawing the rest from reference TRBV29-1 and TRBJ2-5, the complete variable domain is SAVISQKPSRDICQRGTSLTIQCQVDSQVTMMFWYRQQPGQSLTLIATANQGSEATYESGFVIDKFPISRPNLTFSTLTVSNMSPEDSSIYLCSVEELAGTIGETQYFGPGTRLLVL.

The J gene is TRBJ1-2, the V gene TRBV4-1; weak D call: TRBD1 (6 bases). Germline V lookup: CDR1 MGHRA, CDR2 YSYEKL. This CDR3 has 15 amino acids. V gave up 3 bases and J gave up 2 bases, with 13 bases separating them. This chain's CDR3 is CASSQGAVQNYGYTF. CDR3 DNA sequence: TGCGCCAGCAGCCAGGGGGCGGTCCAGAACTATGGCTACACCTTC.

The table lists this clone with a few counts. V is TRBV11-3 and J is TRBJ1-5; D not resolved. The V end lost 2 bases, the J end lost 9 bases, and 8 bases lay between the germline ends. CDR1 and CDR2 from the germline V gene are SGHNT and YENEEA. The CDR3 covers 12 residues. CDR3 sequence reads: CASSLPARPQHF. The CDR3 coding sequence is TGTGCCAGCAGCTTACCAGCGCGGCCCCAGCATTTT.

CDR3 protein: CASSQDLPFSEWGNTGELFF. CDR3 in DNA: TGTGCCAGCAGCCAAGATCTCCCCTTTTCGGAGTGGGGAAACACCGGGGAGCTGTTTTTT. The chain uses TRBV3-1 (or the pseudogene TRBV3-2) and TRBJ2-2; D not certain. Between the trimmed V and J ends, which lost 0 bases and 2 bases, there was a span of 22 bases. The germline CDR1 and CDR2 sequences are LGHDT and YNNKEL (reference sequence). This CDR3 is 20 amino acids long.

The table lists this clone with a few counts. The chain has TRBV7-9 and TRBJ1-2; 10 bases agree with TRBD1. With 5 bases clipped from V and 0 bases from J, the junction kept 12 bases outside the gene matches. Per germline, CDR1 SEHNR and CDR2 FQNEAQ (reference sequence). The CDR3 loop spans 18 amino acids. As DNA, the CDR3 is TGTGCCAGCAGCCCACGTCCCGGGACAGGGGACTCTAACTATGGCTACACCTTC. Translated: CASSPRPGTGDSNYGYTF.

This chain connects TRBV15 to TRBJ1-5; D is unclear. Looked up from germline, CDR1 is LNHNV and CDR2 is YYDKDF (reference sequence). V gave up 0 bases and J gave up 4 bases, with 10 bases separating them. The CDR3 is 15 residues long. The CDR3 region is CATSRDLAGNQPQHF. For the CDR3, the DNA is TGTGCCACCAGCAGAGATCTGGCGGGGAATCAGCCCCAGCATTTT.

Remarks on this clone: Germline is not matched at one junction end, which may reflect a read error. The V gene is TRBV6-1, the J gene TRBJ2-2; 11 bases map to TRBD2. CDR1 MNHNS and CDR2 SASEGT come from the germline V gene. This CDR3 contains 19 residues. The CDR3 protein is CASSGNSGGASRSTGELFF. CDR3 in DNA: TGTGCCAGCAGTGGAAATAGCGGGGGGGCCTCTCGTAGTACCGGAGAGCTGTTTTTT.

This chain connects TRBV2 to TRBJ2-1; D is uncertain. Germline CDR1 and CDR2: SNHLY and FYNNEI. The CDR3 covers 14 residues. The V end was cut by 5 bases, the J end by 9 bases, with 17 bases between. The CDR3 nucleotides are TGTGCCAGCAGTCCCGGCAGGTCGTATGGTGAGCAGTTCTTC. Amino acid sequence: CASSPGRSYGEQFF.

The rearrangement joins TRBV3-1 (or the pseudogene TRBV3-2) to TRBJ2-7; TRBD2 matches 7 bases. CDR3 length equals 19 residues. From germline, CDR1 is LGHDT and CDR2 YNNKEL (reference sequence). With V trimmed by 7 bases and J by 0 bases, 21 bases remained unmatched. The CDR3, as DNA: TGTGCCAGCACCTGGAGGGAGGGAGGTACCTCCCCCTTCTCCTACGAGCAGTACTTC. It codes for CASTWREGGTSPFSYEQYF.

This chain connects TRBV20-1 to TRBJ2-7; 9 bases are a match to TRBD1. This CDR3 region has 17 residues. With 3 bases clipped from V and 2 bases from J, the junction kept 14 bases outside the gene matches. CDR1 is DFQATT, CDR2 SNEGSKA, per germline (reference sequence). The CDR3 DNA follows: TGCAGTGCTAGTCAGACAGGGGGTGTAAATCGGGCCTACGAGCAGTACTTC. It is translated as CSASQTGGVNRAYEQYF.

The J gene is TRBJ1-2, the V gene TRBV5-4; TRBD1 matches at 7 bases. Per the germline V gene, CDR1 is SGHNT and CDR2 is YYREEE (reference sequence). J was trimmed by 2 bases and V by 4 bases; bases with no gene match: 2. The CDR3 has 13 amino acids. The CDR3 DNA reads as TGTGCCAGCAGCACGGGACAGAACTATGGCTACACCTTC. This sequence encodes CASSTGQNYGYTF. Variable domain in full (rest from reference TRBV5-4 and TRBJ1-2): ETGVTQSPTHLIKTRGQQVTLRCSSQSGHNTVSWYQQALGQGPQFIFQYYREEENGRGNFPPRFSGLQFPNYSSELNVNALELDDSALYLCASSTGQNYGYTFGSGTRLTVV.

The chain couples TRBV7-7 to TRBJ2-6; TRBD1 matches 12 bases. V was pared by 5 bases and J by 4 bases, with 6 bases of the junction left unmatched. CDR1 and CDR2 from the germline V gene are SSHAT and FNYEAQ (reference sequence). The CDR3 spans 17 residues. CDR3 nucleotides: TGTGCCAGCAGCCCGGGACAGGGGGCGGGCGGGGCCAACGTCCTGACTTTC. Translation gives CASSPGQGAGGANVLTF.

The chain recombines TRBV5-4 with TRBJ2-5; 7 bases are shared with TRBD2. CDR1 is SGHNT, CDR2 YYREEE, per germline (reference sequence). CDR3 length: 16 amino acids. J lost 4 bases, V lost 3 bases, and 12 bases had no gene match. The CDR3 region has the DNA TGTGCCAGCAGCTATGGGGAGGGCTACCAGATAGAGACCCAGTACTTC. Its translation is CASSYGEGYQIETQYF.

V and J are TRBV7-2 and TRBJ1-2; TRBD1 is a possible D gene (6 bases). CDR3 length equals 14 residues. Germline CDR1 reads SGHTA; CDR2 reads FQGNSA. Trimming removed 1 base from V and 10 bases from J, with 16 bases in between. For the CDR3, the DNA is TGTGCCAGCAGCTTAGACGTCAGGGGTGGAAACTACACCTTC. Its translation: CASSLDVRGGNYTF.

This clone was recorded only once. This chain connects TRBV7-9 to TRBJ1-2; D remains ambiguous. The CDR3 totals 13 residues. The V gene's germline CDR1 is SEHNR and CDR2 FQNEAQ (reference sequence). Trimming took off 0 bases at V and 3 bases at J, with 5 bases between the two ends. The CDR3 region has the DNA TGTGCCAGCAGCTTAGCAGGGCACTATGGCTACACCTTC. Amino acids: CASSLAGHYGYTF.

The J gene is TRBJ2-1, the V gene TRBV28, with 10 bases matching TRBD2. The length of the CDR3 is 22 residues. Germline CDR1 MDHEN, CDR2 SYDVKM. V trimming: 1 base; J trimming: 7 bases; junction bases outside the gene matches: 25. Written as DNA, the CDR3 is TGTGCCAGCAGTTTATCTCAGATCACTAGCGGGACGACTTCGGGAGGGTTGAATGAGCAGTTCTTC. Translated, it gives CASSLSQITSGTTSGGLNEQFF.

The chain combines TRBV6-5 with TRBJ1-5; no definite D call. The germline V gene has CDR1 MNHEY and CDR2 SVGAGI. Trimming took off 6 bases at V and 6 bases at J, with 15 bases between the two ends. The CDR3 has 14 residues. DNA of the CDR3: TGTGCCAGCAGACCCGCTGCTGAAGGTCAGCCCCAGCATTTT. Encoded protein: CASRPAAEGQPQHF.

This rearrangement joins TRBV7-9 to TRBJ2-3; D may correspond to TRBD1 or TRBD2 (5 bases each). V was pared by 6 bases and J by 1 base, with 14 bases between. This CDR3 is built from 15 residues. The V gene's germline CDR1 is SEHNR and CDR2 FQNEAQ (reference sequence). The CDR3 spells CASRFFRDRTDTQYF. In nucleotides, the CDR3 is TGTGCCAGCAGATTTTTCCGGGACCGCACAGATACGCAGTATTTT.

The V and J genes are TRBV5-1 and TRBJ2-1; D gene unclear. CDR1 is SGHRS and CDR2 is YFSETQ in the germline V gene. Trimming removed 2 bases from V and 1 base from J, with 7 bases in between. The CDR3 contains 14 residues. CDR3 residues: CASSFGVSYNEQFF. The CDR3 DNA reads TGCGCCAGCAGCTTTGGGGTGTCCTACAATGAGCAGTTCTTC.

This clone showed up just once. The chain joins TRBV19 to TRBJ1-5; D might be TRBD1 (5 bases). The CDR3 has 18 amino acids. The V end lost 5 bases, the J end lost 5 bases, and 25 bases lay between the germline ends. Germline assignment: CDR1 LNHDA and CDR2 SQIVND (reference sequence). CDR3 coding DNA: TGTGCCAGTAGTCTTCGCTCAGGGTTTCCCTGGGCTTATCAGCCCCAGCATTTT. It translates to CASSLRSGFPWAYQPQHF. The full variable domain, completed using reference TRBV19 and TRBJ1-5, is DGGITQSPKYLFRKEGQNVTLSCEQNLNHDAMYWYRQDPGQGLRLIYYSQIVNDFQKGDIAEGYSVSREKKESFPLTVTSAQKNPTAFYLCASSLRSGFPWAYQPQHFGDGTRLSIL.